This T cell receptor (beta chain) came from a study of T cells in Graves' hyperthyroidism and ophthalmopathy. This clonotype was detected a few times. The CDR3 regions of TCR beta were amplified from RNA transcripts. HTBI primers were used for first-round RT-PCR of the TCR CDR3. MiXCR, run by TCRdb on the multiplex PCR reads, gives a single entry per CDR3 protein. Counted here are approximately 640,000 distinct CDR3 sequences, 17% occurring once; the ten biggest clones make up around a sixth. The CDR3 spans 16 residues. Per the germline V gene, CDR1 is LNHDA and CDR2 is SQIVND (reference sequence). The V end was cut by 3 bases, the J end by 3 bases, with 17 bases between.

Sample: blood. The sequence was obtained from a man in his fifties with Graves' hyperthyroidism. This chain uses TRBV19 with TRBJ1-1; D gene uncertain. As DNA, the CDR3 is TGTGCCAGTAGTATGGGTAAAAGGGAAGTCGACACTGAAGCTTTCTTT. Translating gives CASSMGKREVDTEAFF.